Listed below are T cell receptor beta chains from one sample, sequenced in a study of identifying expanded T cells in peripheral blood. The table came from immunoSEQ multiplex PCR; TCRdb's copy has only in-frame clones and leaves some out. The table shows some 130,000 clones, with less than 90% occurring only once. Sample: blood. The receptors shown here come from a person aged 18 to 75 in good health. CDR3s leave out the opening cysteine and the closing phenylalanine or tryptophan.

TRBV6-1	13	ARPPSGVRYQPQH
TRBV5-1	12	ASSLGVRDPEAF
TRBV7-9	12	ASSFRDRGEEQF
TRBV10-3	9	ATPGGTEAF
TRBV2	13	ASSEALRGRQPQH
TRBV7-2	13	ASSLDRGGTYEQY
TRBV11-2	12	ASSLDLGQGPGD
TRBV5-6	13	ASSSTGYGANVLT
TRBV5-1	13	ASSLAREGSGELF
TRBV14	11	ASSQDMNTEAF
TRBV21-1	12	ASSPEGTNTEAF
TRBV5-6	13	ASSPTGMSLYGYT
TRBV2	12	ASRDQTDNSPLH
TRBV6-6	13	ASISVRGSNQPQH
TRBV7-2	13	ASSLARGTQETQY
TRBV5-5	14	ASSLVASLSRYGYT
TRBV19	14	ASSIPAREANEKLF
TRBV29-1	12	SSLGGPGTDTQY
TRBV19	10	ASSTQGDEQF
TRBV18	14	ASSPPISGRANEQF
TRBV5-1	11	ASSLGTGYGYT
TRBV5-1	12	ASSWDRVPGELF
TRBV19	14	ASRTSGGSSYNEQF
TRBV7-3	12	ASSPDRGGDTQY
TRBV9	15	ASSVASWSQGARGYT
TRBV9	13	ASSKQGASVTEAF
TRBV7-9	11	ASSLAQLDGYT
TRBV11-3	13	ASSLGLAGDNEQF
TRBV5-1	10	ASSLLGDEQY
TRBV7-2	13	ASSKTREGGTEAF
TRBV9	13	ASSLRDTSGNTIY
TRBV2	13	ASSETGESQETQY
TRBV10-3	13	AISEPRTGATEAF
TRBV11-1	16	ASSLASLVAGGDNEQF
TRBV7-2	13	ASSARDQGSYEQY
TRBV7-9	13	ASSPPTGGAYGYT
TRBV18	12	ASSPPGDQETQY
TRBV5-1	13	ASSLAGGMNTEAF
TRBV27	13	ASSSRDRVRETQY
TRBV6-6	10	ASRGHNEKLF
TRBV20-1	9	SARGQDGYT
TRBV23-1	12	ASSQPYGKETQY
TRBV18	14	ASSPGTANSGNTIY
TRBV27	12	ASSPTVANYGYT
TRBV6-6	13	ASSYTRGHGQPQH
TRBV7-9	15	ASSSGPQRGTYNEQF
TRBV2	14	ASSLTTGAYNSPLH
TRBV6-6	12	ASSYGYRGDEQF
TRBV14	11	ASSQGEWREQY
TRBV30	13	AWSVLAGALVKQY
TRBV7-9	14	ASSSLGSSNTGELF
TRBV19	12	ASSIDRVTDTQY